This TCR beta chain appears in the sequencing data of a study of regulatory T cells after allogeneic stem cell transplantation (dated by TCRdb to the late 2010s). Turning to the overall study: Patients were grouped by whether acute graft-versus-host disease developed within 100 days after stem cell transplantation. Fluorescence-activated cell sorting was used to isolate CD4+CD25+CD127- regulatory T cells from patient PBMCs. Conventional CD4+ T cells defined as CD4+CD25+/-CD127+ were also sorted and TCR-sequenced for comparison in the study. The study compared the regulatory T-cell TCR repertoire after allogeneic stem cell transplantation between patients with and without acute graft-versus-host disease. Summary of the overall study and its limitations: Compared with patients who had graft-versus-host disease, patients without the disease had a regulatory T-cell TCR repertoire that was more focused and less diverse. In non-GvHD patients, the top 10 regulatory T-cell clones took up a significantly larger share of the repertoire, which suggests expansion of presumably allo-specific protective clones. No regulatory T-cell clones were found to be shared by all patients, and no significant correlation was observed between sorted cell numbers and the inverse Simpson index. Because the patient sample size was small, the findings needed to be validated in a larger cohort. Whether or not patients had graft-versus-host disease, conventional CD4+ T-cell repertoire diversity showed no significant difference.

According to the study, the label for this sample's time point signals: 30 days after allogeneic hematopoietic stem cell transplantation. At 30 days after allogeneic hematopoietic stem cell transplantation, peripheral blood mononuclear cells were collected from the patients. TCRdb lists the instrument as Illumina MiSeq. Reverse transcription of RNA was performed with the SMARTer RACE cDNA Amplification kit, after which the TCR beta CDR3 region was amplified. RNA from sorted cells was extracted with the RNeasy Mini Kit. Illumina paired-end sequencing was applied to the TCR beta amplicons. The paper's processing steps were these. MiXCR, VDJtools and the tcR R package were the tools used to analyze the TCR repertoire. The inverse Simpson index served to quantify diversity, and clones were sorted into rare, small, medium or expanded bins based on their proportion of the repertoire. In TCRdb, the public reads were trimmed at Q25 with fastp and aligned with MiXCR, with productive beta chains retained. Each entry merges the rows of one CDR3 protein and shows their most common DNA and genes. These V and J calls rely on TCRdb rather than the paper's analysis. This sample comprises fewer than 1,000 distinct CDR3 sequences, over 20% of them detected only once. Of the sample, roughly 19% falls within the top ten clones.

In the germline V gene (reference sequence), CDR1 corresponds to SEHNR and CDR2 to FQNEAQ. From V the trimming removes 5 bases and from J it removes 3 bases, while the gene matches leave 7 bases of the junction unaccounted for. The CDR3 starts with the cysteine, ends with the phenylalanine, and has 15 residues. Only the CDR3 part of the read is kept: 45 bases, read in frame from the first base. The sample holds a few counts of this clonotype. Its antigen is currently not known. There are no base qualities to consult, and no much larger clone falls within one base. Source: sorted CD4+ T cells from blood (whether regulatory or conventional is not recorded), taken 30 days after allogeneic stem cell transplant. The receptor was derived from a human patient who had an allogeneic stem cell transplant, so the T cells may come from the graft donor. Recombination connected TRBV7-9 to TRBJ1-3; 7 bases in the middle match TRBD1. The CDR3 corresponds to CASSPQQGNGNTIYF. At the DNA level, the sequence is TGTGCCAGCAGCCCCCAACAGGGGAATGGAAACACCATATATTTT.